This TCR beta chain came from a study of blood T cell repertoires in COVID-19. Study summary: Acute-phase and convalescent COVID-19 samples originated in the United States, Italy and Spain. PBMCs, B-cell-depleted T cells, or T cells were the source of the cDNA or gDNA that made up the material.

Germline V gene data show CDR1 as SQVTM and CDR2 as ANQGSEA. The CDR3 spans 14 residues. Trimming stripped 4 bases from V and 3 bases from J, with 16 bases between. Participant ages covered about 18 to 89 years across 25 or so US areas. Measured with immunoSEQ multiplex PCR; TCRdb has only the in-frame clones, and not every one. The repertoire includes a few hundred thousand clones, around nine tenths of them detected once, and 1.2% sits in the top ten. Sequences were obtained from PBMCs or T cells enriched from blood (not recorded which). The chain has TRBV29-1 and TRBJ2-7; perhaps TRBD1 as D (6 bases). The receptor was isolated from a woman aged 18-29 years who had recovered from COVID-19. The DNA for the CDR3 is TGCAGCGTTGGCAGGGGCCAGAGGTACTACGAGCAGTACTTC. It codes for CSVGRGQRYYEQYF.